The text below deals with one T cell receptor (beta chain). Its target is unknown. The data are from a study of cytotoxic CD8 clonotypes in ibrutinib-treated CLL. Some clones are missing from TCRdb's copy, which holds only in-frame ones; the method was immunoSEQ multiplex PCR. The repertoire holds some 130,000 clones, with 76% as singletons. Notes on the study in general: Having risen at ibrutinib response, clonality had fallen back toward baseline by progression. Clonality (at baseline) was higher than in age-matched healthy donors and tracked circulating CD8+ T-cell counts.

The sequence derives from a human donor with chronic lymphocytic leukemia. The sequenced sample was PBMCs, obtained after 24 months of ibrutinib treatment.

CDR3 protein: CASSGGPPSGNTIYF. The CDR3 DNA sequence: TGTGCCAGCAGTGGCGGCCCACCTTCGGGAAACACCATATATTTT. V and J are TRBV2 and TRBJ1-3; D gene ambiguous. CDR3 length equals 15 residues. Germline values: CDR1 SNHLY, CDR2 FYNNEI. The V and J ends lost 4 bases and 4 bases respectively, with 14 bases between them.